Shown below are 18 T cell receptor beta chains from a single sample sequenced in a study of CD8+ T cells in alopecia areata. Sequencing templates came from extracted RNA that was reverse transcribed into cDNA. The data were produced by immunoSEQ multiplex PCR, yet TCRdb's version contains in-frame clones alone and is incomplete. The table includes 180,000 or so clones, about 66% detected once. Sequenced material: CD8+ T cells sorted from blood, taken at week 0. The receptor source for this set is a human donor with alopecia areata.

The gene calls are TRBV28 and TRBJ2-1; TRBD2 matches at 7 bases. With V trimmed by 3 bases and J by 7 bases, 0 bases remained unmatched. Germline assignment: CDR1 MDHEN and CDR2 SYDVKM. The CDR3 is 12 residues long. The CDR3 spells CASSLGGNEQFF. DNA of the CDR3: TGTGCCAGCAGTTTGGGAGGGAATGAGCAGTTCTTC.

The chain links TRBV2 to TRBJ2-5; the match to TRBD2 covers 11 bases. This CDR3 contains 16 residues. The germline gives CDR1 SNHLY, CDR2 FYNNEI. The V segment lost 1 base and the J segment 2 bases; nucleotides outside the gene matches: 3. This CDR3 reads CASSEVGTSGQETQYF. The DNA for the CDR3 is TGTGCCAGCAGTGAAGTGGGGACTAGCGGACAAGAGACCCAGTACTTC.

This chain connects TRBV29-1 to TRBJ1-2, with 7 bases fitting TRBD1. CDR1 is SQVTM, CDR2 ANQGSEA, per germline. J gave up 0 bases and V 2 bases, and 6 bases lay outside the gene matches. The length of the CDR3 is 15 residues. CDR3 nucleotide sequence: TGCAGCGTTGAACGGTCGACAGGGACTAACTATGGCTACACCTTC. Translation: CSVERSTGTNYGYTF.

The sample holds a few counts of this clone. This rearrangement joins TRBV6-5 to TRBJ1-4; D unresolved. Trimming shortened V by 6 bases and J by 0 bases, and 8 bases separated the two germline ends. The V gene's germline CDR1 is MNHEY and CDR2 SVGAGI. This CDR3 region has 14 residues. DNA of the CDR3: TGTGCCAGCAGCAGTGGCCCAACTAATGAAAAACTGTTTTTT. It is translated as CASSSGPTNEKLFF.

This clone occurred a few times. This rearrangement joins TRBV9 to TRBJ2-1; TRBD1 matches 11 bases. The CDR3 covers 14 residues. Germline CDR1 reads SGDLS; CDR2 reads YYNGEE. J gave up 7 bases and V 4 bases, and 4 bases lay outside the gene matches. CDR3 nucleotides: TGTGCCAGCAGCCCCCGGGACAGGGGGAATGAGCAGTTCTTC. This translates into CASSPRDRGNEQFF.

The rearrangement links TRBV6-5 to TRBJ2-5; TRBD2 matches at 7 bases. The CDR3 spans 14 residues. CDR1 and CDR2 (germline): MNHEY, SVGAGI. J was trimmed by 2 bases and V by 3 bases; bases with no gene match: 3. CDR3 DNA sequence: TGTGCCAGCAGTTATGGCGGGGGACAAGAGACCCAGTACTTC. Translated: CASSYGGGQETQYF.

The CDR3 DNA follows: TGCGCCAGCAGTGCCGGACAGGGGCGAGCGAACACCGGGGAGCTGTTTTTT. Amino acid sequence: CASSAGQGRANTGELFF. This rearrangement joins TRBV5-1 to TRBJ2-2, with TRBD1 matching over 9 bases. V dropped 5 bases and J dropped 0; count of bases not matched to a gene: 8. The CDR3 spans 17 residues. Germline V gene sequence: CDR1 SGHRS, CDR2 YFSETQ. Drawing the rest from reference TRBV5-1 and TRBJ2-2, the complete variable domain is KAGVTQTPRYLIKTRGQQVTLSCSPISGHRSVSWYQQTPGQGLQFLFEYFSETQRNKGNFPGRFSGRQFSNSRSEMNVSTLELGDSALYLCASSAGQGRANTGELFFGEGSRLTVL.

This clone was detected only a few times. The rearrangement uses TRBV13 and TRBJ2-4, with TRBD1 matching 7 bases. Trimming cost V 0 bases and J 8 bases; bases outside gene matches: 4. Germline V gives CDR1 PRHDT, CDR2 FYEKMQ (reference sequence). CDR3 size: 14 residues. The CDR3, as DNA: TGTGCCAGCAGCTTAGGAGGGGGCAGATACATTCAGTACTTC. Amino acids: CASSLGGGRYIQYF. Full variable domain (rest looked up from reference TRBV13 and TRBJ2-4): AAGVIQSPRHLIKEKRETATLKCYPIPRHDTVYWYQQGPGQDPQFLISFYEKMQSDKGSIPDRFSAQQFSDYHSELNMSSLELGDSALYFCASSLGGGRYIQYFGAGTRLSVL.

V usage is TRBV7-8 and J usage is TRBJ2-7; TRBD2 agrees at 7 bases. The CDR3 is made up of 14 amino acids. In germline, CDR1 is SGHVS, CDR2 FQNEAQ. Trimming removed 6 bases from V and 6 bases from J; junction bases left unmatched: 11. The CDR3 reads CASRLSGALGEQYF. The CDR3, as DNA: TGTGCCAGCAGGCTAAGCGGGGCCCTTGGCGAGCAGTACTTC.

About this clone itself: Other nucleotide sequences in the sample specify the same CDR3. The chain uses TRBV6-5 and TRBJ2-1; no firm D call. There are 12 residues in the CDR3. Germline CDR1 is MNHEY and CDR2 is SVGAGI. V lost 0 bases to trimming and J lost 6 bases, with 3 bases between them. The CDR3 spells CASSYSRNEQFF. In nucleotides, the CDR3 is TGTGCCAGCAGTTACTCTCGCAATGAGCAGTTCTTC.

The chain couples TRBV11-2 to TRBJ2-4; D remains unclear. The CDR3 is made up of 12 amino acids. Trimming shortened V by 3 bases and J by 8 bases, and 8 bases separated the two germline ends. Per germline, CDR1 SGHAT and CDR2 FQNNGV. The CDR3 is CASSFIRDIQYF. As DNA, the CDR3 is TGTGCCAGCAGCTTTATAAGGGACATTCAGTACTTC. Drawing the rest from reference TRBV11-2 and TRBJ2-4, the complete variable domain is EAGVAQSPRYKIIEKRQSVAFWCNPISGHATLYWYQQILGQGPKLLIQFQNNGVVDDSQLPKDRFSAERLKGVDSTLKIQPAKLEDSAVYLCASSFIRDIQYFGAGTRLSVL.

This clone was seen a single time. The V gene is TRBV11-2, the J gene TRBJ2-1; 8 bases match TRBD2. This CDR3 contains 17 residues. Germline V gene sequence: CDR1 SGHAT, CDR2 FQNNGV. Trimming at V came to 1 base and at J to 8 bases, leaving 13 bases not matched to a gene. This chain's CDR3 is CASSLVPSGRHGDEQFF. The CDR3 DNA follows: TGTGCCAGCAGCTTAGTCCCTAGCGGGCGGCATGGCGATGAGCAGTTCTTC.

A note on this clone: Germline and junction disagree at one end, which may indicate a read error. This chain uses TRBV13 with TRBJ1-2; 9 bases are a match to TRBD1. Germline V gene sequence: CDR1 PRHDT, CDR2 FYEKMQ (reference sequence). The CDR3 consists of 10 residues. Here the CDR3 reads CASSWTGEAF. The CDR3 DNA reads as TGTGCCAGCAGCTGGACAGGGGAGGCCTTC.

V and J are TRBV4-2 and TRBJ2-7; D unresolved. The CDR3 spans 15 residues. V lost 1 base to trimming and J lost 6 bases, with 16 bases between them. CDR1 is LGHNA and CDR2 is YNFKEQ in the germline V gene. CDR3 coding DNA: TGTGCCAGCAGCCAAGTGGAGCTCAACCTACGCGAGCAGTACTTC. Translated, it gives CASSQVELNLREQYF.

This chain uses TRBV30 with TRBJ1-2; D is unresolved. Per germline, CDR1 GTSNPN and CDR2 SVGIG (reference sequence). Trimming took 3 bases from V and 5 from J, leaving 16 bases between them. CDR3 length: 14 amino acids. As DNA, the CDR3 is TGTGCCTGGAGCCAAGAACCGGTCGGATATGGCTACACCTTC. Its protein product is CAWSQEPVGYGYTF.

The CDR3 DNA sequence: TGTGCCAGTAGTATCGTAGATGGGGGTTCCTACGAGCAGTACTTC. Translation gives CASSIVDGGSYEQYF. V and J are TRBV19 and TRBJ2-7; D possibly matches TRBD1 or TRBD2 (5 bases each). V dropped 3 bases and J dropped 1 base, with 13 bases sitting between them. The CDR3 sequence is 15 residues long. CDR1 and CDR2 from the germline V gene are LNHDA and SQIVND (reference sequence).

This clone was found a few times. V usage is TRBV7-8 and J usage is TRBJ1-2; D remains unclear. The CDR3 is 15 residues long. Trimming shortened V by 5 bases and J by 3 bases, and 16 bases separated the two germline ends. Germline loops: CDR1 SGHVS, CDR2 FQNEAQ. The CDR3 loop reads CASSPVGSAYYGYTF. DNA for the CDR3: TGTGCCAGCAGCCCGGTTGGCAGTGCCTACTATGGCTACACCTTC.

This clone appeared a single time. The genes are TRBV9 and TRBJ1-1; D is unclear. The CDR3 length is 10 residues. V lost 7 bases, J lost 3 bases, and 4 bases lay in between. From germline, CDR1 is SGDLS and CDR2 YYNGEE. The DNA of the CDR3 is TGTGCCAGCGAAGACACTGAAGCTTTCTTT. Its protein is CASEDTEAFF.